What follows are 20 T cell receptor beta chains derived from one specimen sequenced in a study of shared clonotypes between healthy human individuals. Here immunoSEQ multiplex PCR was the method, and the copy in TCRdb shows in-frame clones only, minus some. The repertoire holds hundreds of thousands of clones, with about 74% as singletons. Material: memory CD4+ T cells sorted from blood. Subset here: CD45RA-negative fraction. These receptors were obtained from a woman aged 25 to 39 in good health.

CDR3: CASSFTLAGIYEQYF. In DNA, the CDR3 is TGTGCCAGCAGTTTTACCCTAGCGGGAATATACGAGCAGTACTTC. The chain has TRBV27 and TRBJ2-7; 9 positions match TRBD2. This CDR3 contains 15 residues. The trim removed 3 bases at V and 4 bases at J, leaving 7 bases unmatched. The germline V gene has CDR1 MNHEY and CDR2 SMNVEV (reference sequence).

The chain carries TRBV7-2 and TRBJ2-2; D is possibly TRBD1 (5 bases). The CDR3 is 16 residues long. V was trimmed by 2 bases and J by 0 bases, leaving 10 bases between them. Germline CDR1 reads SGHTA; CDR2 reads FQGNSA. In nucleotides, the CDR3 is TGTGCCAGCAGCTTAAGGGGCCCGACGAACACCGGGGAGCTGTTTTTT. It is translated as CASSLRGPTNTGELFF.

This clone was seen a single time. The chain employs TRBV9 and TRBJ2-1, with 7 bases matching TRBD1. The germline V gene has CDR1 SGDLS and CDR2 YYNGEE. The V gene end was trimmed by 4 bases and the J gene end by 7 bases; junction bases not matched to a gene: 11. CDR3 length: 15 amino acids. The CDR3 DNA is TGTGCCAGCAGCACCACTTGGACAGGTACTAATGAGCAGTTCTTC. Protein: CASSTTWTGTNEQFF. The whole variable domain, filled in from reference TRBV9 and TRBJ2-1, reads DSGVTQTPKHLITATGQRVTLRCSPRSGDLSVYWYQQSLDQGLQFLIQYYNGEERAKGNILERFSAQQFPDLHSELNLSSLELGDSALYFCASSTTWTGTNEQFFGPGTRLTVL.

J is TRBJ2-1 and V is TRBV11-3, with 7 bases aligning to TRBD2. The V gene's germline CDR1 is SGHNT and CDR2 YENEEA. Trimming removed 1 base from V and 12 bases from J; junction bases left unmatched: 6. The CDR3 contains 13 residues. CDR3 sequence reads: CASSLGGRERQFF. Written as DNA, the CDR3 is TGTGCCAGCAGCTTAGGAGGGCGGGAGCGGCAGTTCTTC. Drawing the rest from reference TRBV11-3 and TRBJ2-1, the complete variable domain is EAGVVQSPRYKIIEKKQPVAFWCNPISGHNTLYWYLQNLGQGPELLIRYENEEAVDDSQLPKDRFSAERLKGVDSTLKIQPAELGDSAVYLCASSLGGRERQFFGPGTRLTVL.

V is TRBV5-6 and J is TRBJ2-7; no firm D call. The CDR3 sequence is 15 residues long. In germline, CDR1 is SGHDT, CDR2 YYEEEE. Trimming took off 1 base at V and 1 base at J, with 12 bases between the two ends. The CDR3 reads CASSLYPSPSYEQYF. Written as DNA, the CDR3 is TGTGCCAGCAGCTTGTATCCCAGCCCGTCCTACGAGCAGTACTTC. Full variable domain (outside the CDR3, taken from reference TRBV5-6 and TRBJ2-7): DAGVTQSPTHLIKTRGQQVTLRCSPKSGHDTVSWYQQALGQGPQFIFQYYEEEERQRGNFPDRFSGHQFPNYSSELNVNALLLGDSALYLCASSLYPSPSYEQYFGPGTRLTVT.

A single count supports this clone. The chain joins TRBV7-6 to TRBJ2-5; 11 bases are shared with TRBD1. This CDR3 is 13 amino acids long. J lost 11 bases, V lost 5 bases, and 7 bases had no gene match. The germline V gene has CDR1 SGHVS and CDR2 FNYEAQ. CDR3 residues: CASSRTGGGYQYF. CDR3 sequence (DNA): TGTGCCAGCAGCCGGACAGGGGGCGGTTATCAGTACTTC.

This chain links TRBV27 with TRBJ2-3; D uncertain. The CDR3 has 14 amino acids. Looked up from germline, CDR1 is MNHEY and CDR2 is SMNVEV (reference sequence). V was clipped by 2 bases and J by 2 bases, with 8 bases between them. The CDR3 DNA reads as TGTGCCAGCAGTTTACGACTGGACACAGATACGCAGTATTTT. It encodes CASSLRLDTDTQYF.

This clone was observed once. CDR3 in amino acids: CAWSALALQETQYF. CDR3 DNA sequence: TGTGCCTGGAGTGCCCTGGCCCTCCAAGAGACCCAGTACTTC. This chain connects TRBV30 to TRBJ2-5; no firm D call. The CDR3 is 14 amino acids. Trimming cost V 1 base and J 1 base, with 10 bases left between them. Looked up from germline, CDR1 is GTSNPN and CDR2 is SVGIG (reference sequence). Supplemented by reference TRBV30 and TRBJ2-5, the full variable domain reads SQTIHQWPATLVQPVGSPLSLECTVEGTSNPNLYWYRQAAGRGLQLLFYSVGIGQISSEVPQNLSASRPQDRQFILSSKKLLLSDSGFYLCAWSALALQETQYFGPGTRLLVL.

This chain links TRBV2 with TRBJ2-2; 8 bases agree with TRBD1. The germline V gene encodes CDR1 SNHLY and CDR2 FYNNEI. V shed 6 bases and J 6 bases; nucleotides not matched to a gene: 3. This CDR3 has 13 residues. CDR3 loop: CASRQGGAGELFF. The CDR3 DNA reads as TGTGCCAGCAGACAGGGGGGCGCCGGGGAGCTGTTTTTT.

The genes are TRBV6-5 and TRBJ2-7; 8 nucleotides agree with TRBD2. With 4 bases clipped from V and 6 bases from J, the junction kept 11 bases outside the gene matches. CDR3 length equals 15 residues. CDR1 and CDR2 from the germline V gene are MNHEY and SVGAGI. In DNA form, the CDR3 reads TGTGCCAGCAGTTTACTCGGGACTAGGAGGGGCGAGCAGTACTTC. Amino acid sequence: CASSLLGTRRGEQYF.

The V call is TRBV5-1, the J call TRBJ2-2; D remains ambiguous. The germline gives CDR1 SGHRS, CDR2 YFSETQ. The CDR3 consists of 14 residues. Trimming removed 5 bases from V and 0 bases from J, with 8 bases in between. CDR3 amino acids: CASRNRTNTGELFF. DNA for the CDR3: TGCGCCAGCAGGAACAGAACGAACACCGGGGAGCTGTTTTTT. Combining the CDR3 with reference TRBV5-1 and TRBJ2-2 gives the whole variable domain KAGVTQTPRYLIKTRGQQVTLSCSPISGHRSVSWYQQTPGQGLQFLFEYFSETQRNKGNFPGRFSGRQFSNSRSEMNVSTLELGDSALYLCASRNRTNTGELFFGEGSRLTVL.

This clone has only a few counts. The chain recombines TRBV6-4 with TRBJ2-2; D is possibly TRBD1 (5 bases). Germline V gives CDR1 MRHNA, CDR2 SNTAGT. This CDR3 spans 14 amino acids. Trimming took 6 bases from V and 6 from J, leaving 14 bases between them. The CDR3 DNA sequence: TGTGCCAGCAGAGGCACAGGAAATTCCGGGGAGCTGTTTTTT. This codes for CASRGTGNSGELFF.

This chain links TRBV5-1 with TRBJ2-7, with 15 nucleotides matching TRBD2. The germline V gene has CDR1 SGHRS and CDR2 YFSETQ. The CDR3 is 17 residues long. Germline trimming cut 4 bases from V and 4 bases from J; bases unmatched to any gene: 9. CDR3 in amino acids: CASSVSGLAGGLYEQYF. DNA of the CDR3: TGCGCCAGCAGCGTCTCGGGACTAGCGGGAGGCTTATACGAGCAGTACTTC.

This clone was observed once. The chain couples TRBV2 to TRBJ1-5; TRBD1 might be the D (5 bases). CDR3 length equals 16 residues. Germline assignment: CDR1 SNHLY and CDR2 FYNNEI. Trimming took off 7 bases at V and 6 bases at J, with 22 bases between the two ends. CDR3 region: CASTSQLGGLGQPQHF. DNA for the CDR3: TGTGCCAGCACCAGTCAATTGGGGGGTCTAGGTCAGCCCCAGCATTTT.

Concerning this clone itself: Within the sample, other DNA sequences also encode this same CDR3. V gene TRBV5-1 combines with J gene TRBJ2-1, with 10 positions matching TRBD2. CDR1 is SGHRS and CDR2 is YFSETQ in the germline V gene. After removal of 0 bases from V and 7 bases from J, the junction contained 4 bases not matched to a gene. The CDR3 runs 15 residues. CDR3 sequence reads: CASSLVLAGENEQFF. The DNA for the CDR3 is TGCGCCAGCAGCTTGGTTCTAGCGGGAGAGAATGAGCAGTTCTTC.

This clone was picked up many times. This chain links TRBV2 with TRBJ2-7; 8 bases align to TRBD2. After removal of 2 bases from V and 6 bases from J, the junction contained 9 bases not matched to a gene. CDR1 is SNHLY, CDR2 FYNNEI, per germline. CDR3 length: 15 amino acids. The CDR3 DNA reads as TGTGCCAGCAGTGAAAGGACTAGCCAGACCTCCGAGCAGTACTTC. Its translation is CASSERTSQTSEQYF.

V usage is TRBV19 and J usage is TRBJ1-1; D is uncertain. Germline V gene lookup returns CDR1 LNHDA and CDR2 SQIVND (reference sequence). The CDR3 sequence is 14 residues long. With 0 bases removed from V and 6 bases from J, the gap between germline ends came to 11 bases. CDR3 sequence: CASSIDRRAPEAFF. DNA for the CDR3: TGTGCCAGTAGTATAGATAGGCGGGCGCCTGAAGCTTTCTTT.

This chain connects TRBV5-4 to TRBJ2-2, with D maybe TRBD2 (6 bases). CDR3 length equals 16 residues. V lost 4 bases, J lost 3 bases, and 16 bases lay in between. CDR1 and CDR2 (germline): SGHNT, YYREEE (reference sequence). CDR3 residues: CASSPRVGTHTGELFF. In nucleotides, the CDR3 is TGTGCCAGCAGCCCGCGGGTCGGGACTCACACCGGGGAGCTGTTTTTT.

The sample holds a few counts of this clone. The rearrangement uses TRBV27 and TRBJ1-2, with 9 bases matching TRBD1. The germline gives CDR1 MNHEY, CDR2 SMNVEV (reference sequence). The CDR3 has 14 amino acids. V was clipped by 3 bases and J by 5 bases; unmatched bases: 4. CDR3 sequence: CASSFGTGKYGYTF. The DNA for the CDR3 is TGTGCCAGCAGTTTCGGGACAGGGAAGTATGGCTACACCTTC.

A note on this clone: Other DNA sequences in this specimen translate into the identical CDR3. The V and J genes are TRBV5-1 and TRBJ2-7, with TRBD2 matching 12 bases. J was trimmed by 3 bases and V by 4 bases; bases with no gene match: 5. Germline CDR1 SGHRS, CDR2 YFSETQ. The CDR3 is made up of 15 amino acids. The CDR3 region has the DNA TGCGCCAGCAGCCTAAGACTAGCGGGAGACTACGAGCAGTACTTC. It encodes CASSLRLAGDYEQYF.